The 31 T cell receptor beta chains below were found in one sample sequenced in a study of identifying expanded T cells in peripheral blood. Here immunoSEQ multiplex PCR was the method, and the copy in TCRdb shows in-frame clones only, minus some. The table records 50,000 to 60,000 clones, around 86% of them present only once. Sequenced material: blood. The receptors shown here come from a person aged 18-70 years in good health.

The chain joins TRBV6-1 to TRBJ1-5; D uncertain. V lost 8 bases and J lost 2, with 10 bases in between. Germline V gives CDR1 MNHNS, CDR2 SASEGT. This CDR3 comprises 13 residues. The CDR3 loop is CASGPAGNQPQHF. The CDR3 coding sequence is TGTGCCAGCGGGCCAGCGGGCAATCAGCCCCAGCATTTT.

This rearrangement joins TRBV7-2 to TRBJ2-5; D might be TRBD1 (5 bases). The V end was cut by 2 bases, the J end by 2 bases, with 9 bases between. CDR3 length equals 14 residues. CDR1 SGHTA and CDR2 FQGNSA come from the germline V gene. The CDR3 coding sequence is TGTGCCAGCAGCTTACAGGGAAGGCAAGAGACCCAGTACTTC. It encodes CASSLQGRQETQYF.

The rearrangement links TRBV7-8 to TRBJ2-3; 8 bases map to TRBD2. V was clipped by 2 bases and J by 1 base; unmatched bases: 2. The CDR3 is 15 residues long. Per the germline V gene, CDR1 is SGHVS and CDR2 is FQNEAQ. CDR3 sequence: CASSLREGRTDTQYF. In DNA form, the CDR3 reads TGTGCCAGCAGCTTACGGGAGGGACGCACAGATACGCAGTATTTT.

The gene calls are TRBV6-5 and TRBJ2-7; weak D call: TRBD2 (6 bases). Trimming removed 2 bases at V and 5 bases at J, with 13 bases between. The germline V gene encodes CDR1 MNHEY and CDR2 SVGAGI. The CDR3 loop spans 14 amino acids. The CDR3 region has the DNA TGTGCCAGCAGTTACCTTAGTGGGGGGAACGAGCAGTACGTC. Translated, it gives CASSYLSGGNEQYV.

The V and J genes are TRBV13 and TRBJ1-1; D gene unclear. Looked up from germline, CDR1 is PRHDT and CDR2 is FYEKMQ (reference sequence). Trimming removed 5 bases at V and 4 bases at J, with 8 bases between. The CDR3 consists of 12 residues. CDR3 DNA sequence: TGTGCCAGCAGCCTCCGCGTCACTGAAGCTTTCTTT. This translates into CASSLRVTEAFF.

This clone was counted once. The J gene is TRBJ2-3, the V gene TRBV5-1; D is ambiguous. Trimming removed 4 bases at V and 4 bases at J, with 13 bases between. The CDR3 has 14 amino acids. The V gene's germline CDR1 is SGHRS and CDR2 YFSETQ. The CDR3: CASSPLMLSDTQYF. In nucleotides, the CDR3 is TGCGCCAGCAGCCCGCTGATGCTGTCAGATACGCAGTATTTT.

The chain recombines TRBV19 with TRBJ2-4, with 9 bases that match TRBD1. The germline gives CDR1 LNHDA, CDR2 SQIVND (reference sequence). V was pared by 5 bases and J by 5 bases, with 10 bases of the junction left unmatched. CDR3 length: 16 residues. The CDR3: CASSSRGRQGENIQYF. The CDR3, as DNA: TGTGCCAGTAGTTCACGGGGGCGACAGGGGGAAAACATTCAGTACTTC.

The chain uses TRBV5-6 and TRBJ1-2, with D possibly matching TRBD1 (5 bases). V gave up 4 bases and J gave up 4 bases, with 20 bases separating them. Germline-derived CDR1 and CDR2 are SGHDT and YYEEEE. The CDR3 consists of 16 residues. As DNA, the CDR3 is TGTGCCAGCAGCACTACCTCGGGGCCTGAGGGCTATGGCTACACCTTC. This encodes CASSTTSGPEGYGYTF.

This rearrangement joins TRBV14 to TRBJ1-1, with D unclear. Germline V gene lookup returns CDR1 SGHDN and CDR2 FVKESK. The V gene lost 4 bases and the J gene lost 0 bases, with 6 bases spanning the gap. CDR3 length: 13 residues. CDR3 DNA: TGTGCCAGCAGCCTAACAGTGAACACTGAAGCTTTCTTT. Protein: CASSLTVNTEAFF.

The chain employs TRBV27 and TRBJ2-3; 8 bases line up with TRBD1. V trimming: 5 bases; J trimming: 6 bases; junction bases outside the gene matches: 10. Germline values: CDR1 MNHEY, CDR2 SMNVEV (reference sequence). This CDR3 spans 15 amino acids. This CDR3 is CASSLDRGLWDTQYF. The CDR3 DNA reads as TGTGCCAGCAGTCTCGACAGGGGCTTGTGGGATACGCAGTATTTT.

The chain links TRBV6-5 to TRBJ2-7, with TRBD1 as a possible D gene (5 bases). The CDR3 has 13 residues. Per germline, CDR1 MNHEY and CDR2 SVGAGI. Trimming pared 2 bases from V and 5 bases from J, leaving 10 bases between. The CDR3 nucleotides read TGTGCCAGCAGTTACGTGCAGGGCCACGAGCAGTACGTC. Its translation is CASSYVQGHEQYV.

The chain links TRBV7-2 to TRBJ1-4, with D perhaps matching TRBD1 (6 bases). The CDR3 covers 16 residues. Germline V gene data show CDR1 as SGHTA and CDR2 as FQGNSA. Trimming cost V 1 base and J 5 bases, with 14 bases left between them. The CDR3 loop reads CASSLVGGAWNEKLFF. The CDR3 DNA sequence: TGTGCCAGCAGCTTAGTGGGGGGCGCCTGGAATGAAAAACTGTTTTTT.

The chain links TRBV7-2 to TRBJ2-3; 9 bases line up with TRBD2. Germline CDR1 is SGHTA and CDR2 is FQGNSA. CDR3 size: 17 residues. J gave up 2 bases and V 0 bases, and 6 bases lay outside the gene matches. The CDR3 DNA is TGTGCCAGCAGCTTAGCTTCGACTAGCGGCCTCACAGATACGCAGTATTTT. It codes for CASSLASTSGLTDTQYF.

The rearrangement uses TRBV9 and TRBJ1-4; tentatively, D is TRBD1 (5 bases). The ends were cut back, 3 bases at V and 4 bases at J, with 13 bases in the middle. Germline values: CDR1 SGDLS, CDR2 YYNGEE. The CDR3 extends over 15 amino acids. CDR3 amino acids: CASSAGTLGNEKLFF. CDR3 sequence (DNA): TGTGCCAGCAGCGCAGGGACGTTGGGTAATGAAAAACTGTTTTTT.

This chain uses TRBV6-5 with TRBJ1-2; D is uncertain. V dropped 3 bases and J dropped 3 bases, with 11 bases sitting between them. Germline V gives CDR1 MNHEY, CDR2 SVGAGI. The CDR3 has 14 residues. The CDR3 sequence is CASSYDYRDYGYTF. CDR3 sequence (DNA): TGTGCCAGCAGTTATGATTACAGAGACTATGGCTACACCTTC.

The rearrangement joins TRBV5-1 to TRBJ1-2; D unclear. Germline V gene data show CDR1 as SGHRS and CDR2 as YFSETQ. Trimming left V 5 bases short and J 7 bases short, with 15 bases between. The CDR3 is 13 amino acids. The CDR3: CASSTDSRGGYTF. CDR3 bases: TGCGCCAGCAGTACCGATAGCCGTGGTGGCTACACCTTC.

In nucleotides, the CDR3 is TGTGCCAGTAGTATCCGAACCGGGGGGTTGGAGACCCAGTACTTC. Translation gives CASSIRTGGLETQYF. The rearrangement joins TRBV19 to TRBJ2-5; 7 nucleotides line up with TRBD2. V trimming: 3 bases; J trimming: 5 bases; junction bases outside the gene matches: 9. CDR1 and CDR2 (germline): LNHDA, SQIVND (reference sequence). There are 15 residues in the CDR3.

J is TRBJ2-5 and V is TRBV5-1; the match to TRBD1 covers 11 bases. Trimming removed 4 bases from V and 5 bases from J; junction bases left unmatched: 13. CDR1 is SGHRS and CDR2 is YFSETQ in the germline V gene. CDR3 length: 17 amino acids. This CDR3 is CASSTGTGGSVIETQYF. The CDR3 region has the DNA TGCGCCAGCAGCACCGGGACAGGGGGATCTGTTATCGAGACCCAGTACTTC.

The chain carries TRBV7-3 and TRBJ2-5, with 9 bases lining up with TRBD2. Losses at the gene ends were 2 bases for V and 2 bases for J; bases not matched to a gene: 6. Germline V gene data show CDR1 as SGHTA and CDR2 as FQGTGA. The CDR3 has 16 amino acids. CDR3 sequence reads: CASSLGPAGGQETQYF. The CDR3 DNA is TGTGCCAGCAGCTTAGGGCCAGCGGGGGGTCAAGAGACCCAGTACTTC.

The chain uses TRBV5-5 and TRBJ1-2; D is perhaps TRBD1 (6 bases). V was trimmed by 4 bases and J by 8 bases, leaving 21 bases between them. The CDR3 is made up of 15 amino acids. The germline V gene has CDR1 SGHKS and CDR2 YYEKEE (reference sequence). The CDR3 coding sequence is TGTGCCAGCAGCCTCAATCCCGGGACACTAGAAGGCTACACCTTC. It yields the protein CASSLNPGTLEGYTF.

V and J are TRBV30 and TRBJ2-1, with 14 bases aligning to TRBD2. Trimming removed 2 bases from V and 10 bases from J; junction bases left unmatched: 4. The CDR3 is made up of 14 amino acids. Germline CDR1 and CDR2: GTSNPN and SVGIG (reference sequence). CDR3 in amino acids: CAWSRLAGGREQFF. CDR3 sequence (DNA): TGTGCCTGGAGTCGACTAGCGGGAGGGCGAGAGCAGTTCTTC. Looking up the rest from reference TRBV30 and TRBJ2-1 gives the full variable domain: SQTIHQWPATLVQPVGSPLSLECTVEGTSNPNLYWYRQAAGRGLQLLFYSVGIGQISSEVPQNLSASRPQDRQFILSSKKLLLSDSGFYLCAWSRLAGGREQFFGPGTRLTVL.

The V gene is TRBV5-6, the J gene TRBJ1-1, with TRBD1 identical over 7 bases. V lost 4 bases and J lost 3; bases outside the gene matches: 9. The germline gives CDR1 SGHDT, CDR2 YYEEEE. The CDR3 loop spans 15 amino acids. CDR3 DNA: TGTGCCAGCAGCGGGGGACAGCTTAAAGACACTGAAGCTTTCTTT. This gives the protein CASSGGQLKDTEAFF.

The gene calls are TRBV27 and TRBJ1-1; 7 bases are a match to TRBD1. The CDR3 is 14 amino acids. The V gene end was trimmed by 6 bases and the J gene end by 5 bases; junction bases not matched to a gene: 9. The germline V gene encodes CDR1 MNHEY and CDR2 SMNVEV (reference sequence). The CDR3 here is CASSWVKGATEAFF. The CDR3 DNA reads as TGTGCCAGCAGCTGGGTTAAGGGGGCTACTGAAGCTTTCTTT.

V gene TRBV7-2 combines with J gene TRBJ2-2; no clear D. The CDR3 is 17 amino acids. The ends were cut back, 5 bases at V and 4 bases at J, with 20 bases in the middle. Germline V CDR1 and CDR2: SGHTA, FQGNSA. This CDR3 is CASSQAPHGSGTGELFF. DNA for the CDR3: TGTGCCAGCAGCCAGGCCCCACACGGCTCGGGCACCGGGGAGCTGTTTTTT.

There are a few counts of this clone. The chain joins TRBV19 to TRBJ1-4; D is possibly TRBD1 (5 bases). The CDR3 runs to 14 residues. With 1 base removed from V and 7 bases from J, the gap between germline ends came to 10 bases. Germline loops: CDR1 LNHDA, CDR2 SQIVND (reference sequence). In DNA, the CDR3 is TGTGCCAGTAGTATAGGGGGACCAGGTGAAAAACTGTTTTTT. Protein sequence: CASSIGGPGEKLFF.

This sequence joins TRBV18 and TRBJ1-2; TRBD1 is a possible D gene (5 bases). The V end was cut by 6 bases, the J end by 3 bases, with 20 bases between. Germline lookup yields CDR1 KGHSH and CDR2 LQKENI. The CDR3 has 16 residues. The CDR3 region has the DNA TGTGCCAGCTCTCTGGTCATACCCCAGGGTGACTATGGCTACACCTTC. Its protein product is CASSLVIPQGDYGYTF.

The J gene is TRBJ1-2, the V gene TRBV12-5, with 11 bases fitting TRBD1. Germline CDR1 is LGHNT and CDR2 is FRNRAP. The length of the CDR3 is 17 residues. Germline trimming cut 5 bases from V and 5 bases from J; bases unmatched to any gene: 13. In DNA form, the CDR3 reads TGTGCTAGTGGTCCGACGAGGTGGCGGGACAGGGGGTATGGCTACACCTTC. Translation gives CASGPTRWRDRGYGYTF.

The CDR3 sequence: CASSRGTESEQFF. The CDR3 coding sequence is TGTGCCAGCAGCCGGGGGACGGAGAGTGAGCAGTTCTTC. V usage is TRBV11-3 and J usage is TRBJ2-1; tentatively, D is TRBD2 (6 bases). CDR3 length equals 13 residues. Trimming shortened V by 5 bases and J by 9 bases, and 14 bases separated the two germline ends. Germline lookup yields CDR1 SGHNT and CDR2 YENEEA.

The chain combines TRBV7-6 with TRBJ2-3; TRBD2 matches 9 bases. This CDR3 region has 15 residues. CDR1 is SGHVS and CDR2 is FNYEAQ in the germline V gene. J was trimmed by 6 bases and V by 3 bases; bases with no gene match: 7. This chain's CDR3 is CASSLGGRAADTQYF. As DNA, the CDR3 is TGTGCCAGCAGCTTGGGCGGGAGGGCGGCGGATACGCAGTATTTT. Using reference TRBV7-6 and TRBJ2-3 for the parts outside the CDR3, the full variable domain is GAGVSQSPRYKVTKRGQDVALRCDPISGHVSLYWYRQALGQGPEFLTYFNYEAQQDKSGLPNDRFSAERPEGSISTLTIQRTEQRDSAMYRCASSLGGRAADTQYFGPGTRLTVL.

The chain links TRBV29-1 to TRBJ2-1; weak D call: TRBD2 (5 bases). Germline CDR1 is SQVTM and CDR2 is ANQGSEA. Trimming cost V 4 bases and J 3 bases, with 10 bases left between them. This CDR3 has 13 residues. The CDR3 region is CSVASTVYNEQFF. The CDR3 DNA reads TGCAGCGTTGCTAGCACAGTCTACAATGAGCAGTTCTTC.

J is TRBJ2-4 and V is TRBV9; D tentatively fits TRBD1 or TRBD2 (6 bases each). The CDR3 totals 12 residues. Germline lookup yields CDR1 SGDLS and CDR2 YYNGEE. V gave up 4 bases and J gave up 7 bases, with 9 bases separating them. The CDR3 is CASSSGGNIQYF. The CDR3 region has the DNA TGTGCCAGCAGCTCCGGGGGCAACATTCAGTACTTC.